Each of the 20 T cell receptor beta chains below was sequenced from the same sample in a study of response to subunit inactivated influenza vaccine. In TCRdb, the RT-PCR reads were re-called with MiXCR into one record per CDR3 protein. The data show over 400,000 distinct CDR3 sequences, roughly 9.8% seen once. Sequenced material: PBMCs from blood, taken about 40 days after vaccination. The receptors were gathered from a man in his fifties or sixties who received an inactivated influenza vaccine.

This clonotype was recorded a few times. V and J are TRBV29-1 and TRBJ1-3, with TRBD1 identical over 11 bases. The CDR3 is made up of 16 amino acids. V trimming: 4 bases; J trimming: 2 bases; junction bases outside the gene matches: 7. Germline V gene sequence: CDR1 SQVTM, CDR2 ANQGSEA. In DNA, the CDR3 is TGCAGCGTTGCCGGGACAGGGGGGTATACTGGAAACACCATATATTTT. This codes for CSVAGTGGYTGNTIYF.

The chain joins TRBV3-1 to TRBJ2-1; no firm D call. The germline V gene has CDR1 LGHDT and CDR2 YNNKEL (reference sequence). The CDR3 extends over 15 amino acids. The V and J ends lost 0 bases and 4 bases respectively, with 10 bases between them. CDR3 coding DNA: TGTGCCAGCAGCCAAGATAATCGGCCATACAATGAGCAGTTCTTC. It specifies CASSQDNRPYNEQFF.

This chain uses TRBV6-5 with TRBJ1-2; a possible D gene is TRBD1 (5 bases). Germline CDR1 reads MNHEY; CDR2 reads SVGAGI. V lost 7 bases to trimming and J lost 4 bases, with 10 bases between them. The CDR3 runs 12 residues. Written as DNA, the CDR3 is TGTGCCAGCAAGGGGCAAACCTATGGCTACACCTTC. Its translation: CASKGQTYGYTF.

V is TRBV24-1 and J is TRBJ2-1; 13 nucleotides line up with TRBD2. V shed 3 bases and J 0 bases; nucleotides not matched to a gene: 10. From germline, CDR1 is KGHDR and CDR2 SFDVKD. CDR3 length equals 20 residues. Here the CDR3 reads CATSDPGLAGAYSSYNEQFF. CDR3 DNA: TGTGCCACCAGTGATCCAGGACTAGCGGGGGCTTATAGCTCCTACAATGAGCAGTTCTTC.

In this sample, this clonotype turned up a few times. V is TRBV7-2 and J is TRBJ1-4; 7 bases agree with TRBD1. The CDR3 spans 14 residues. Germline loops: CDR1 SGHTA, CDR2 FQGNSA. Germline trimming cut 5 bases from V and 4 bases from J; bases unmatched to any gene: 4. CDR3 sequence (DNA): TGTGCCAGCAGCAAAGGGGGCTTTAATGAAAAACTGTTTTTT. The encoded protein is CASSKGGFNEKLFF.

The CDR3 DNA follows: TGTGCCAGCAGTGTCCAGGGGGCAGCCAAAAACATTCAGTACTTC. Protein product: CASSVQGAAKNIQYF. The chain employs TRBV12-3 or TRBV12-4 and TRBJ2-4; TRBD1 matches 8 bases. V was clipped by 5 bases and J by 0 bases; unmatched bases: 3. This CDR3 is 15 amino acids long.

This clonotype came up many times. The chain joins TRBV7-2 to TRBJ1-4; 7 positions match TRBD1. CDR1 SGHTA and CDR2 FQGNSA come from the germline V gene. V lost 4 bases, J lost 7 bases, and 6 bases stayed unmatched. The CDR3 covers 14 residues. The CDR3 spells CASSYRQGSEKLFF. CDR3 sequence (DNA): TGTGCCAGCAGCTACCGACAGGGAAGTGAAAAACTGTTTTTT. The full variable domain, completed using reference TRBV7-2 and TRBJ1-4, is GAGVSQSPSNKVTEKGKDVELRCDPISGHTALYWYRQSLGQGLEFLIYFQGNSAPDKSGLPSDRFSAERTGGSVSTLTIQRTQQEDSAVYLCASSYRQGSEKLFFGSGTQLSVL.

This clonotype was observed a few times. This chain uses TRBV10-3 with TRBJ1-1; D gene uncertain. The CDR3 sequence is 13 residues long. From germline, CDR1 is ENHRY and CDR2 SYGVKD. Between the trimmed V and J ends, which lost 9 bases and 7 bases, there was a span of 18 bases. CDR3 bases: TGTGCCATAAATGCCCTCATTTCGGGTGAAGCTTTCTTT. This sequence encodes CAINALISGEAFF.

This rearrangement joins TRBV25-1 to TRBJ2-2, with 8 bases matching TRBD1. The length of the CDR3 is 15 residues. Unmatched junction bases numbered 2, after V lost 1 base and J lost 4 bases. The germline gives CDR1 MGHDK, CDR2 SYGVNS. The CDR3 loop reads CASSEWGQVTGELFF. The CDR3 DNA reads TGTGCCAGCAGTGAATGGGGACAGGTCACCGGGGAGCTGTTTTTT. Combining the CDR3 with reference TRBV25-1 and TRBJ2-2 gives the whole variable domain EADIYQTPRYLVIGTGKKITLECSQTMGHDKMYWYQQDPGMELHLIHYSYGVNSTEKGDLSSESTVSRIRTEHFPLTLESARPSHTSQYLCASSEWGQVTGELFFGEGSRLTVL.

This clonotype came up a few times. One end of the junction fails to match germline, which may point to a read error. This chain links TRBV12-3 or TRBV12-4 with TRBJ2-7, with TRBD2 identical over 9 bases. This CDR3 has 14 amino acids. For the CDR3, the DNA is TGTGCCAGCAGTGTAGCGGGAGCCTACTACGAGCAGTACTTC. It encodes CASSVAGAYYEQYF.

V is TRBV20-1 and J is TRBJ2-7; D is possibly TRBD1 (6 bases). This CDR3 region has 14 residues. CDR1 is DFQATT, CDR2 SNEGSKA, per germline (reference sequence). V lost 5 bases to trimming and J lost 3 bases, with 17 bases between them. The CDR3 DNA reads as TGCAGTGCTCCCCAGCTACAGGGAATCTACGAGCAGTACTTC. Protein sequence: CSAPQLQGIYEQYF.

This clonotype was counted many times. The CDR3 region has the DNA TGTGCCAGCAGCTTAAGATCGGCGGCTAGCCAGCCCCAGCATTTT. This sequence encodes CASSLRSAASQPQHF. This chain uses TRBV7-2 with TRBJ1-5, with D unresolved. The CDR3 totals 15 residues. Trimming removed 2 bases from V and 7 bases from J, with 15 bases in between. The V gene's germline CDR1 is SGHTA and CDR2 FQGNSA.

The CDR3 bases are TGTGCCAGCAGCCACCGCCGGACGATCCCCTACAATGAGCAGTTCTTC. Protein sequence: CASSHRRTIPYNEQFF. This chain connects TRBV7-8 to TRBJ2-1; no definite D call. The CDR3 extends over 16 amino acids. V was trimmed by 5 bases and J by 2 bases, leaving 16 bases between them. The V gene's germline CDR1 is SGHVS and CDR2 FQNEAQ.

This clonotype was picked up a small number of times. The CDR3 nucleotides read TGTGCCTGGTCCCAGGGCGGGGACACCGGGGAGCTGTTTTTT. This gives the protein CAWSQGGDTGELFF. The chain recombines TRBV30 with TRBJ2-2; D perhaps matches TRBD2 (6 bases). Germline CDR1 GTSNPN, CDR2 SVGIG (reference sequence). The CDR3 has 14 residues. V was trimmed by 5 bases and J by 3 bases, leaving 13 bases between them.

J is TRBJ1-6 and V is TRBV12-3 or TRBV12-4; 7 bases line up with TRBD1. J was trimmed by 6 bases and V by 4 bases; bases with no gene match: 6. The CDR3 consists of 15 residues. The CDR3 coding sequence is TGTGCCAGCAGTTCCCCGGGACAGATTAATTCACCCCTCCACTTT. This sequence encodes CASSSPGQINSPLHF.

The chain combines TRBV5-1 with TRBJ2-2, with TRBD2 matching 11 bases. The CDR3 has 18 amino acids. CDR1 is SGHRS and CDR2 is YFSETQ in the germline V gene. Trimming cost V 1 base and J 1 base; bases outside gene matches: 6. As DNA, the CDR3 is TGCGCCAGCAGCTTGACTACGGGACTAGCGGTGAACACCGGGGAGCTGTTTTTT. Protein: CASSLTTGLAVNTGELFF.

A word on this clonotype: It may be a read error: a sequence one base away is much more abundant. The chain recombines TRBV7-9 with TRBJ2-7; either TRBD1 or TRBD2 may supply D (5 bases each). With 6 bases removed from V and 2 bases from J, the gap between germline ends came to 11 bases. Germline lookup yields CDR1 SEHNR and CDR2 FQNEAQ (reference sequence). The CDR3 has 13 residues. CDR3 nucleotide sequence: TGTGCCAGCAGACGGGACGGAACCTACGAGCAGTACTTC. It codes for CASRRDGTYEQYF.

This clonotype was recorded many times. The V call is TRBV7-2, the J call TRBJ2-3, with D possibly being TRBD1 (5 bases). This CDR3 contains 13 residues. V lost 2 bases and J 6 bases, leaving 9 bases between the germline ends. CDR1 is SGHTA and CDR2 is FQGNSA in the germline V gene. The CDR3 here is CASSLTGRDTQYF. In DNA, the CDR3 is TGTGCCAGCAGCTTAACAGGCAGGGATACGCAGTATTTT.

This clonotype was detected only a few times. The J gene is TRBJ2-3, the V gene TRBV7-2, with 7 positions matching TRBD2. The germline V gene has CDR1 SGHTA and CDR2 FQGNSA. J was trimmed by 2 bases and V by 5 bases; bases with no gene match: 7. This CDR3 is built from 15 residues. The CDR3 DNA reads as TGTGCCAGCAGCCTCCGGGACTACCACACAGATACGCAGTATTTT. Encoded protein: CASSLRDYHTDTQYF.

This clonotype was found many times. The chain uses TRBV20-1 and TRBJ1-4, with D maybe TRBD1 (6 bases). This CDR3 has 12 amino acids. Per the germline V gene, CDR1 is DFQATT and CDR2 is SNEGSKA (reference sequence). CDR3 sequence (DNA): TGCGGGGGGGCAGGGACAAGAGAAAAACTGTTTTTT. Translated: CGGAGTREKLFF.